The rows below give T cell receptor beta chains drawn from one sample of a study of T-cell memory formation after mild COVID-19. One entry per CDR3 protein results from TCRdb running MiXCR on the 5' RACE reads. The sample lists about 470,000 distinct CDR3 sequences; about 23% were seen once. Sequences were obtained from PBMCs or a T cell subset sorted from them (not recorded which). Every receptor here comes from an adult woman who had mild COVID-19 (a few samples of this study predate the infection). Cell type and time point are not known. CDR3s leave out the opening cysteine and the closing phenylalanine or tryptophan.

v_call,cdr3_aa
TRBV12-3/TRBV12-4,ASSLWTPTNEKLF
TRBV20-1,SAYPSGRGTDTQY
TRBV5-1,ASSLPPTELNEQF
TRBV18,ASSPHRGSNQPQH
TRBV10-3,AISEPLPGGDTQY
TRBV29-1,SVEGQKNYNEQF
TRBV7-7,ASSPGAGGYNEQF
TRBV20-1,SARYRVPETQY
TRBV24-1,ATSDFKGSQETQY
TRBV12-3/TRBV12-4,ASSLGGPYTGELF
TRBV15,ATSRERGQGSDEQY
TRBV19,ASSMSGSGKTQY
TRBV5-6,ASSLVPLLGYT
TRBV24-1,ATSLTGDNSPLH
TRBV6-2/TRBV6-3,ASSFSPLAGETGELF
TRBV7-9,ASRSDPGRAQETQY
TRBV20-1,SARDRRLAGGTTDTQY
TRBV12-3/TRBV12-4,ASSQTRQGGYT
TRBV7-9,ASSLWGSGGDEQY
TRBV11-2,ASSLNSRGTQY
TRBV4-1,ASSQQPLNLGNEQF
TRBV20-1,SASIALRDSSYEQY
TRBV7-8,ASSLAEPNEQF
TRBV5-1,ASSSKPGQGGAWETQY
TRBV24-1,ATSDLQGSSKNAGELF
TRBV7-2,ASSTRLDSGANVLT
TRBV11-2,ASSLVMEGAYNEQF
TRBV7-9,ASSFRDTANTGELF
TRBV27,ASRQTSLGSYEQY
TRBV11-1,ASSLESGKVSEAF
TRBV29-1,SVEGSGRNEQY
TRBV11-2,ASSSPGVPVRDTQY
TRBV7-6,ASSLPGTSGDLSTDTQY
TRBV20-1,SARDEGPHTQY
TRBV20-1,SARGTPYEQY
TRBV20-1,SAFTGGKHEQF
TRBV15,ATSRGLGSSYNEQF
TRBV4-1,ASSQTPGAGPSPEQY
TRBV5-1,ASSLETQSSYEQY
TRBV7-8,ASSSRIVAGPYEQY
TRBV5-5,ASSLAPGTSGGSWTDTQY
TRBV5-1,ASSEDWPTRTGELF
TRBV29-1,SVGNSVQGRYGYEQY
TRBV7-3,ASSRPSNSGANVLT
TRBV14,ASSPSGLQETQY
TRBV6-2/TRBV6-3,ASDRGFTDTQY
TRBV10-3,AISERDEQY
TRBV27,ASSFGLAPYNEQF
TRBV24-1,ATSDFRGLAGRETQY
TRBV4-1,ASSQLQANLADTQY
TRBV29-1,SVVLAGDEQY
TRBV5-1,ASSSRTGGRDEQY
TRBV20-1,SARTDSSGANVLT
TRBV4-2,ASSQGGLDTQY